This TCR beta chain was recorded in a study of blood T cells in healthy people across ages. The V gene's germline CDR1 is LNHNV and CDR2 YYDKDF (reference sequence). Trimming removed 0 bases from V and 4 bases from J, with 9 bases in between. The CDR3 totals 14 residues. It was with a sample-barcoded 5' primer and a J-beta primer mix that a second PCR of roughly 6 to 12 cycles was run. MiXCR, applied by TCRdb to the 5' RACE reads, yields one record per CDR3 protein. The data hold about 830,000 distinct CDR3 sequences, with less than 80% observed a single time. This clonotype was seen only a few times.

The chain joins TRBV15 to TRBJ1-2, with D uncertain. The sequenced sample was blood. The sequence was obtained from a man aged 25 to 40 in good health. CDR3 in DNA: TGTGCCACCAGCAGAGAAGGGTTCCCCTATGGCTACACCTTC. Translation: CATSREGFPYGYTF.